These 21 T cell receptor beta chains were all obtained from the same sample, sequenced in a study of shared clonotypes between healthy human individuals. Libraries were prepared by immunoSEQ multiplex PCR; TCRdb keeps only in-frame clonotypes and omits some of them. The table has some 510,000 clones, about four fifths seen once; the top ten hold approximately 12%. The source material was PBMCs. All receptors derive from a woman in her 40s in good health. Some clones in this sample may be carry-over from other donors' samples.

This clone was found once. The rearrangement joins TRBV6-5 to TRBJ1-3; TRBD1 might be the D (5 bases). This CDR3 has 15 amino acids. Germline V gene lookup returns CDR1 MNHEY and CDR2 SVGAGI. V lost 8 bases, J lost 0 bases, and 14 bases lay in between. CDR3: CASVPSGTSGNTIYF. CDR3 nucleotide sequence: TGTGCCAGCGTCCCTTCCGGGACCTCTGGAAACACCATATATTTT.

The chain joins TRBV7-2 to TRBJ2-3; D possibly uses TRBD1 or TRBD2 (5 bases each). The V and J ends lost 1 base and 3 bases respectively, with 8 bases between them. The CDR3 loop spans 14 amino acids. Germline CDR1 reads SGHTA; CDR2 reads FQGNSA. The CDR3 nucleotides are TGTGCCAGCAGCTTAGATTGGGGGACAGATACGCAGTATTTT. Translation: CASSLDWGTDTQYF. The full variable domain, its missing parts supplied by reference TRBV7-2 and TRBJ2-3, is GAGVSQSPSNKVTEKGKDVELRCDPISGHTALYWYRQSLGQGLEFLIYFQGNSAPDKSGLPSDRFSAERTGGSVSTLTIQRTQQEDSAVYLCASSLDWGTDTQYFGPGTRLTVL.

The rearrangement uses TRBV28 and TRBJ2-7; D is unclear. Germline values: CDR1 MDHEN, CDR2 SYDVKM. The V gene lost 5 bases and the J gene lost 0 bases, with 11 bases spanning the gap. The CDR3 contains 14 residues. CDR3 nucleotides: TGTGCCAGCAGTGGGCTATTGGGCTCCTACGAGCAGTACTTC. It yields the protein CASSGLLGSYEQYF.

V and J are TRBV7-2 and TRBJ2-1; 8 bases map to TRBD2. J gave up 7 bases and V 2 bases, and 13 bases lay outside the gene matches. The CDR3 loop spans 17 amino acids. Germline CDR1 is SGHTA and CDR2 is FQGNSA. DNA of the CDR3: TGTGCCAGCAGCTTAATCGGCGGGGGGCTCGGAGGGAATGAGCAGTTCTTC. Protein sequence: CASSLIGGGLGGNEQFF.

This clone occurred a few times. CDR3 in DNA: TGTGCCACCCGGGACCGTGACAATGAGCAGTTCTTC. This codes for CATRDRDNEQFF. The chain couples TRBV10-3 to TRBJ2-1; perhaps D is TRBD1 or TRBD2 (5 bases each). The CDR3 extends over 12 amino acids. The ends were cut back, 10 bases at V and 5 bases at J, with 12 bases in the middle. CDR1 ENHRY and CDR2 SYGVKD come from the germline V gene.

The genes are TRBV4-2 and TRBJ1-1, with no clear D. Germline V gene sequence: CDR1 LGHNA, CDR2 YNFKEQ. The CDR3 loop spans 15 amino acids. V lost 5 bases and J lost 0, with 13 bases in between. CDR3 protein: CASSLGRYMNTEAFF. The CDR3 nucleotides are TGTGCCAGCAGCTTAGGACGGTACATGAACACTGAAGCTTTCTTT.

The rearrangement joins TRBV7-9 to TRBJ2-1; D remains unclear. Germline V lookup: CDR1 SEHNR, CDR2 FQNEAQ (reference sequence). V lost 0 bases to trimming and J lost 3 bases, with 9 bases between them. This CDR3 region has 15 residues. The CDR3 region is CASSLALGSYNEQFF. As DNA, the CDR3 is TGTGCCAGCAGCTTAGCACTCGGCAGCTACAATGAGCAGTTCTTC. Combining the CDR3 with reference TRBV7-9 and TRBJ2-1 gives the whole variable domain DTGVSQNPRHKITKRGQNVTFRCDPISEHNRLYWYRQTLGQGPEFLTYFQNEAQLEKSRLLSDRFSAERPKGSFSTLEIQRTEQGDSAMYLCASSLALGSYNEQFFGPGTRLTVL.

This chain joins TRBV5-4 and TRBJ2-7, with D maybe TRBD2 (5 bases). Looked up from germline, CDR1 is SGHNT and CDR2 is YYREEE (reference sequence). With 4 bases removed from V and 1 base from J, the gap between germline ends came to 9 bases. This CDR3 spans 13 amino acids. CDR3 in amino acids: CASSPRGSYEQYF. The CDR3 DNA reads as TGTGCCAGCAGCCCCCGGGGATCCTACGAGCAGTACTTC.

J is TRBJ2-5 and V is TRBV5-1; maybe TRBD1 (6 bases). The CDR3 extends over 14 amino acids. Per the germline V gene, CDR1 is SGHRS and CDR2 is YFSETQ. V gave up 4 bases and J gave up 1 base, with 11 bases separating them. The CDR3 reads CASSPRQVQETQYF. The CDR3 DNA sequence: TGCGCCAGCAGCCCAAGACAGGTCCAAGAGACCCAGTACTTC.

This clone occurred many times. The rearrangement joins TRBV4-3 to TRBJ2-1, with a tentative D call TRBD2 (5 bases). In germline, CDR1 is LGHNA, CDR2 YSLEER. Trimming left V 2 bases short and J 0 bases short, with 11 bases between. CDR3 size: 16 residues. CDR3 DNA: TGCGCCAGCAGCCAACAGTCGGGGATCTCCTACAATGAGCAGTTCTTC. Translated: CASSQQSGISYNEQFF.

The V gene is TRBV4-3, the J gene TRBJ1-2; perhaps TRBD1 as D (5 bases). Trimming stripped 0 bases from V and 7 bases from J, with 12 bases between. CDR1 and CDR2 (germline): LGHNA, YSLEER. The CDR3 spans 14 residues. CDR3 sequence: CASSQDTGGFGYTF. CDR3 DNA: TGCGCCAGCAGCCAAGACACGGGGGGTTTTGGCTACACCTTC.

This clone was counted only a few times. Other DNA sequences of this sample code for an identical CDR3. This chain uses TRBV19 with TRBJ1-2; D is perhaps TRBD1 (5 bases). The V gene's germline CDR1 is LNHDA and CDR2 SQIVND (reference sequence). Between the trimmed V and J ends, which lost 4 bases and 2 bases, there was a span of 5 bases. The CDR3 is 12 residues long. CDR3 loop: CASSRQNYGYTF. Written as DNA, the CDR3 is TGTGCCAGTAGTAGACAGAACTATGGCTACACCTTC.

This sequence joins TRBV28 and TRBJ1-1, with 10 nucleotides matching TRBD1. V was clipped by 7 bases and J by 4 bases; unmatched bases: 12. Germline CDR1 reads MDHEN; CDR2 reads SYDVKM. The length of the CDR3 is 16 residues. This chain's CDR3 is CASTTRPGQGSTEAFF. For the CDR3, the DNA is TGTGCCAGCACCACCAGACCGGGACAGGGGAGCACTGAAGCTTTCTTT. Looking up the rest from reference TRBV28 and TRBJ1-1 gives the full variable domain: DVKVTQSSRYLVKRTGEKVFLECVQDMDHENMFWYRQDPGLGLRLIYFSYDVKMKEKGDIPEGYSVSREKKERFSLILESASTNQTSMYLCASTTRPGQGSTEAFFGQGTRLTVV.

The CDR3 nucleotides are TGTGCCAGTAGTAAGCCCGGGACAGGGCTCTATACGCAGTATTTT. Protein: CASSKPGTGLYTQYF. The chain joins TRBV19 to TRBJ2-3, with 9 bases that match TRBD1. V dropped 4 bases and J dropped 7; count of bases not matched to a gene: 9. This CDR3 contains 15 residues. Per the germline V gene, CDR1 is LNHDA and CDR2 is SQIVND (reference sequence).

The chain recombines TRBV7-9 with TRBJ1-1; D remains ambiguous. The CDR3 contains 14 residues. V was cut by 5 bases and J by 4 bases, with 14 bases left in between. Germline loops: CDR1 SEHNR, CDR2 FQNEAQ (reference sequence). CDR3 sequence: CASSRAQTRTEAFF. The CDR3 nucleotides read TGTGCCAGCAGCCGAGCCCAGACCCGCACTGAAGCTTTCTTT.

The chain carries TRBV6-6 and TRBJ2-2; D remains ambiguous. The CDR3 is 13 residues long. Trimming took off 6 bases at V and 4 bases at J, with 9 bases between the two ends. CDR1 and CDR2 (germline): MNHNY, SVGAGI (reference sequence). CDR3 DNA sequence: TGTGCCAGCAGACCACTAATCACCGGGGAGCTGTTTTTT. Encoded protein: CASRPLITGELFF.

Worth noting for this clone: The junction differs from germline at one of its ends, possibly a read error. The rearrangement uses TRBV7-2 and TRBJ1-4; 10 nucleotides agree with TRBD1. This CDR3 has 14 amino acids. The germline CDR1 and CDR2 sequences are SGHTA and FQGNSA. The CDR3 sequence: CASSRGTGAEKLFF. In nucleotides, the CDR3 is TGCGCCAGCAGCCGCGGGACAGGGGCTGAAAAACTGTTTTTT.

This chain links TRBV5-6 with TRBJ2-7; possible D gene TRBD1, 6 bases. In germline, CDR1 is SGHDT, CDR2 YYEEEE. This CDR3 comprises 16 residues. The V gene lost 5 bases and the J gene lost 3 bases, with 21 bases spanning the gap. CDR3 in DNA: TGTGCCAGCAGTCGCCGGTTGGGGACAAGGGTCTACGAGCAGTACTTC. Amino acid sequence: CASSRRLGTRVYEQYF.

V is TRBV28 and J is TRBJ2-1, with D possibly matching TRBD2 (6 bases). Per the germline V gene, CDR1 is MDHEN and CDR2 is SYDVKM. This CDR3 has 14 amino acids. Trimming took off 7 bases at V and 3 bases at J, with 13 bases between the two ends. The CDR3 region has the DNA TGTGCCAGCACAAGGGCTAGCGACTACAATGAGCAGTTCTTC. This gives the protein CASTRASDYNEQFF.

Of note for this clone: One end of the junction varies from germline; a read error may be responsible. The chain combines TRBV6-1 with TRBJ1-4; 10 nucleotides match TRBD1. Germline loops: CDR1 MNHNS, CDR2 SASEGT. The CDR3 runs to 14 residues. The CDR3 DNA is TGTGTCAGCAGTGGTAGGACAGGGGGAGAAAAACTGTTTTTT. Its protein product is CVSSGRTGGEKLFF.

J is TRBJ2-2 and V is TRBV5-1, with no clear D. CDR3 length: 15 amino acids. The V and J ends lost 0 bases and 4 bases respectively, with 10 bases between them. The V gene's germline CDR1 is SGHRS and CDR2 YFSETQ. CDR3 in amino acids: CASSLGDVGTGELFF. DNA for the CDR3: TGCGCCAGCAGCTTGGGGGATGTTGGCACCGGGGAGCTGTTTTTT.